Listed here are 10 T cell receptor beta chains from one sample, sequenced in a study of vaccination and CD4 T cells after COVID-19. With the Oncomine TCR Beta short-read assay, DNA from cultured CD4+ T cells was sequenced. TCRdb reprocessed the PCR reads with MiXCR, giving one entry per CDR3 protein. The table has under 15,000 distinct CDR3 sequences, roughly 77% seen once. The antigens of these receptors remain unknown. The treatment: roughly 10-day PBMC culture with coronavirus spike peptide pools or control peptides (ViraFEST assay). The sequencing sample was made of CD4+ T cells from blood, cultured in vitro. These receptor sequences come from a human donor who had recovered from COVID-19.

This chain joins TRBV5-1 and TRBJ1-1; tentatively, D is TRBD1 (6 bases). CDR3 length: 14 amino acids. The ends were cut back, 3 bases at V and 0 bases at J, with 9 bases in the middle. Germline V gene data show CDR1 as SGHRS and CDR2 as YFSETQ. The DNA of the CDR3 is TGCGCCAGCAGCTCGGACAGAATGAACACTGAAGCTTTCTTT. It specifies CASSSDRMNTEAFF.

This clonotype was seen only a few times. The chain employs TRBV28 and TRBJ2-2, with 9 bases fitting TRBD1. Trimming removed 6 bases from V and 5 bases from J; junction bases left unmatched: 7. Germline assignment: CDR1 MDHEN and CDR2 SYDVKM. The CDR3 covers 15 residues. The CDR3 loop is CASRLPGQGTGELFF. The CDR3 bases are TGTGCCAGCAGACTACCGGGACAGGGTACCGGGGAGCTGTTTTTT.

The chain combines TRBV6-2 or TRBV6-3 with TRBJ1-5; 7 nucleotides match TRBD1. The CDR3 extends over 15 amino acids. Germline CDR1 and CDR2: MNHEY and SVGEGT. With 6 bases clipped from V and 2 bases from J, the junction kept 7 bases outside the gene matches. CDR3 nucleotides: TGTGCCAGCAGCGCAGGGGGGGCGGGCAATCAGCCCCAGCATTTT. Translated, it gives CASSAGGAGNQPQHF.

The chain carries TRBV27 and TRBJ2-1; D assignment may be TRBD1 or TRBD2 (6 bases each). Between the trimmed V and J ends, which lost 6 bases and 7 bases, there was a span of 16 bases. The CDR3 sequence is 14 residues long. CDR1 and CDR2 from the germline V gene are MNHEY and SMNVEV (reference sequence). Written as DNA, the CDR3 is TGTGCCAGCAGGCAAGGGGGGCCTCGGAATGAGCAGTTCTTC. This codes for CASRQGGPRNEQFF.

This chain links TRBV7-2 with TRBJ2-3; 7 nucleotides agree with TRBD2. The CDR3 extends over 14 amino acids. The trim removed 3 bases at V and 3 bases at J, leaving 3 bases unmatched. The germline V gene has CDR1 SGHTA and CDR2 FQGNSA. CDR3 coding DNA: TGTGCCAGCAGCTTGGGAGGGTTGACAGATACGCAGTATTTT. It specifies CASSLGGLTDTQYF.

The chain employs TRBV6-5 and TRBJ2-7; 7 nucleotides agree with TRBD1. J was trimmed by 2 bases and V by 2 bases; bases with no gene match: 3. Looked up from germline, CDR1 is MNHEY and CDR2 is SVGAGI. The CDR3 has 14 amino acids. CDR3 coding DNA: TGTGCCAGCAGTTACCGGGACAGAACCTACGAGCAGTACTTC. Amino acids: CASSYRDRTYEQYF.

V gene TRBV6-5 combines with J gene TRBJ1-5; 7 nucleotides align to TRBD1. The CDR3 runs to 16 residues. Germline V CDR1 and CDR2: MNHEY, SVGAGI. V lost 2 bases to trimming and J lost 5 bases; unmatched junction nucleotides: 9. CDR3 region: CASSYGLGQRHQPQHF. The CDR3 region has the DNA TGTGCCAGCAGTTACGGGCTGGGACAGAGACATCAGCCCCAGCATTTT.

This clonotype has more than one count but fewer than ten. The rearrangement links TRBV2 to TRBJ2-2; 7 bases agree with TRBD1. Germline trimming cut 7 bases from V and 8 bases from J; bases unmatched to any gene: 13. The CDR3 extends over 15 amino acids. Germline V gives CDR1 SNHLY, CDR2 FYNNEI. The CDR3 nucleotides are TGTGCCAGCAAAAATAAAACAGGGGTCCGGGGGGAGCTGTTTTTT. Protein: CASKNKTGVRGELFF.

The chain is built from TRBV6-1 and TRBJ1-5; D is perhaps TRBD1 (6 bases). The CDR3 sequence is 14 residues long. CDR1 and CDR2 from the germline V gene are MNHNS and SASEGT. V was cut by 6 bases and J by 5 bases, with 14 bases left in between. The CDR3 loop is CASSLDRRDQPQHF. The CDR3 coding sequence is TGTGCCAGCAGCCTCGACAGGAGAGATCAGCCCCAGCATTTT.

This chain connects TRBV20-1 to TRBJ2-3; D might be TRBD1 or TRBD2, each matching 5 bases. Per the germline V gene, CDR1 is DFQATT and CDR2 is SNEGSKA (reference sequence). This CDR3 is 14 amino acids long. V lost 3 bases and J lost 2, with 12 bases in between. This CDR3 reads CSASLGVPTDTQYF. The DNA of the CDR3 is TGCAGTGCTAGTTTGGGGGTGCCCACAGATACGCAGTATTTT.